These T cell receptor beta chains were read from a single sample in a study of blood T cell repertoires in COVID-19. Sequencing used immunoSEQ multiplex PCR; TCRdb keeps in-frame clones, though not all of them. Among 150,000 to 200,000 clones, roughly 80% were seen once, and the ten largest hold roughly 2.6%. Sequencing was performed on peripheral blood. These receptor sequences come from a human donor with acute or convalescent COVID-19. The donor label of this sample is uncertain. The CDR3 runs from the conserved cysteine through the conserved F or W. A D gene is named only where the DNA matches it firmly. Rows may omit the clone size; those that give it use once, few, many or a size class.

>NA|NA|TRBV19|TRBJ2-7
TGTGCCAGTAGTAGTGAGCGGACCTACGAGCAGTACTTC
CASSSERTYEQYF
>TRBD2|NA|TRBV28|TRBJ2-1
TGTGCCAGCAGCCGGACTAGCGGGAGTTCTGAGCAGTTCTTC
CASSRTSGSSEQFF
>TRBD1|NA|TRBV5-4|TRBJ1-6
TGTGCCAGCAGATTCGACAGGGGGCTGAATTCACCCCTCCACTTT
CASRFDRGLNSPLHF
>TRBD1|NA|TRBV6-5|TRBJ1-6
TGTGCCACCGTGGGACAGCTTACTTCACCCCTCCACTTT
CATVGQLTSPLHF
>NA|once|TRBV7-3|TRBJ1-2
TGTGCCAGCAGCCAAGGGGAGGGTAAAGGCTACACCTTC
CASSQGEGKGYTF
>TRBD2|NA|TRBV9|TRBJ2-3
TGTGCCAGCAGCTTAGGGCCGGGACTAGCGGGGGGGCCCGGAGATACGCAGTATTTT
CASSLGPGLAGGPGDTQYF
>NA|NA|TRBV28|TRBJ1-5
TGTGCCAGCAGTCCTCAGAATAGCAATCAGCCCCAGCATTTT
CASSPQNSNQPQHF
>TRBD2|few|TRBV28|TRBJ2-3
TGTGCCAGCAAGCCAGCGGGAAGTGCAGATACGCAGTATTTT
CASKPAGSADTQYF
>NA|NA|TRBV11-2|TRBJ1-1
TGTGCCAGCAGCACACAGATCACTGAAGCTTTCTTT
CASSTQITEAFF
>TRBD2|once|TRBV5-1|TRBJ2-1
TGCGCCAGCAGTCCAACACTAGCGGGGGGAGAAAATGAGCAGTTCTTC
CASSPTLAGGENEQFF
>TRBD2|NA|TRBV7-2|TRBJ2-7
TGTGCCAGCAGCCGGAGGCTAGCGGGAACCGACGAGCAGTACTTC
CASSRRLAGTDEQYF
>NA|NA|TRBV5-1|TRBJ2-3
TGCGCCAGCAGCTTGGAGGGCGGGAGCACAGATACGCAGTATTTT
CASSLEGGSTDTQYF
>TRBD1|NA|TRBV3-1/TRBV3-2|TRBJ2-5
TGTGCCAGCAGCCAACCGGGACAGCAAGAGACCCAGTACTTC
CASSQPGQQETQYF
>TRBD1|NA|TRBV2|TRBJ1-1
TGTGCCAGCAGAAGGGGACAGGGGGCTGGAGCTTTCTTT
CASRRGQGAGAFF
>TRBD1|NA|TRBV28|TRBJ2-1
TGTGCCAGCAGTTACTTAACCAAGACAGGACAGGGAAATGAGCAGTTCTTC
CASSYLTKTGQGNEQFF
>TRBD2|NA|TRBV19|TRBJ2-1
TGTGCCAGTAGTATAGCCGGGACTAGCTACAATGAGCAGTTCTTC
CASSIAGTSYNEQFF
>NA|NA|TRBV29-1|TRBJ1-3
TGCAGCGTTGACACGGGAGGAAACACCATATATTTT
CSVDTGGNTIYF
>NA|few|TRBV6-5|TRBJ2-2
TGTGCCAGCCTTGCGGACACCGGGGAGCTGTTTTTT
CASLADTGELFF
>NA|few|TRBV3-1/TRBV3-2|TRBJ1-4
TGTGCCAGCAGCCAAGATGCGGGGATGAGGGCTAGAGAAAAACTGTTTTTT
CASSQDAGMRAREKLFF
>TRBD1|once|TRBV7-2|TRBJ2-5
TGTGCCAGCAGCGTCGACAGGGATAAGACCCAGTACTTC
CASSVDRDKTQYF
>TRBD1|few|TRBV5-1|TRBJ1-1
TGCGCCAGCAGCTTGGGAGGGACAGGGGGCACTGAAGCTTTCTTT
CASSLGGTGGTEAFF
>NA|NA|TRBV7-2|TRBJ1-6
TGTGCCAGCAGCCGGGACTGGGGGGATTCACCCCTCCACTTT
CASSRDWGDSPLHF
>TRBD2|NA|TRBV19|TRBJ2-5
TGTGCCAGCGGGCCTAGCGGGGTCCAAGAGACCCAGTACTTC
CASGPSGVQETQYF
>NA|many|TRBV29-1|TRBJ1-4
TGCAGCGTTGTAGGGCAGGGGTCCACTAATGAAAAACTGTTTTTT
CSVVGQGSTNEKLFF
>TRBD2|NA|TRBV9|TRBJ2-5
TGTGCCAGCAGCGTAGGACTAGCGGGAGAGGAGACCCAGTACTTC
CASSVGLAGEETQYF
>TRBD2|NA|TRBV7-3|TRBJ2-5
TGTGCCAGCAGCTACCTTGCGGGAGGGAAAGAGACCCAGTACTTC
CASSYLAGGKETQYF
>TRBD2|NA|TRBV6-8|TRBJ2-2
TGTGCCAGCAGGGGACTAGTGGTCGGGGAGCTGTTTTTT
CASRGLVVGELFF
>NA|once|TRBV2|TRBJ1-1
TGTGCCAGCAGTAACGTCCGGGACACTGAAGCTTTCTTT
CASSNVRDTEAFF
>TRBD2|NA|TRBV3-1/TRBV3-2|TRBJ2-1
TGTGCCAGCAGCCTTGGGACTAGCGGAAATTACAATGAGCAGTTCTTC
CASSLGTSGNYNEQFF
>NA|NA|TRBV6-1|TRBJ1-2
TGTGCCAGCAGTGAACCCCTACAGGGTCATGGGGGCTATGGCTACACCTTC
CASSEPLQGHGGYGYTF
>NA|NA|TRBV11-2|TRBJ1-4
TGTGCCAGCAGCTTAGAGGGAGCAACTAATGAAAAACTGTTTTTT
CASSLEGATNEKLFF
>NA|few|TRBV2|TRBJ1-5
TGTGCCAGCAGCCTACAGGGCAATCAGCCCCAGCATTTT
CASSLQGNQPQHF
>TRBD1|NA|TRBV5-5|TRBJ1-6
TGTGCCAGCAGCTTAATGGGACAGAATAATTCACCCCTCCACTTT
CASSLMGQNNSPLHF
>TRBD2|NA|TRBV6-5|TRBJ2-1
TGTGCCACCTCTAGCGGGCCCTGGGAGGGTGAGCAGTTCTTC
CATSSGPWEGEQFF
>NA|NA|TRBV14|TRBJ1-4
TGTGCCAGCAGCCAAGGTTTGAGGTTAGCTAATGAAAAACTGTTTTTT
CASSQGLRLANEKLFF
>NA|NA|TRBV30|TRBJ2-1
TGTGCCTGGAGTGAGGGGTACAATGAGCAGTTCTTC
CAWSEGYNEQFF
>NA|NA|TRBV30|TRBJ1-3
TGTGCCTGGAGTTTCAAAGCCTCTGGAAACACCATATATTTT
CAWSFKASGNTIYF
>TRBD2|NA|TRBV3-1/TRBV3-2|TRBJ2-5
TGTGCCAGCAGCCCAGGACTAGCGGGGGCCATAAAGACCCAGTACTTC
CASSPGLAGAIKTQYF
>NA|NA|TRBV7-9|TRBJ1-2
TGTGCCAGCAGCCGACAGTATGGCTACACCTTC
CASSRQYGYTF
>TRBD1|NA|TRBV5-4|TRBJ1-2
TGTGCCAGCAGCACCTGGGACAGCAACTATGGCTACACCTTC
CASSTWDSNYGYTF